The 30 T cell receptor beta chains below come from one sample, sequenced in a study of shared clonotypes between healthy human individuals. Using immunoSEQ multiplex PCR, the repertoire was profiled, and TCRdb retains in-frame clones only, with some absent. The table has 730,000 or so clones, about two thirds seen once. The sample taken for sequencing was memory CD4+ T cells sorted from blood. Subset denoted: CD45RA-negative fraction. Every receptor here comes from a young woman in good health.

V gene TRBV7-2 combines with J gene TRBJ2-1; perhaps TRBD2 as D (5 bases). Germline lookup yields CDR1 SGHTA and CDR2 FQGNSA. The CDR3 sequence is 15 residues long. Trimming pared 5 bases from V and 0 bases from J, leaving 11 bases between. CDR3 nucleotides: TGTGCCAGCAGCGCAAGCGGAAGCTCCTACAATGAGCAGTTCTTC. Its translation: CASSASGSSYNEQFF.

The chain carries TRBV7-2 and TRBJ2-7; TRBD2 agrees at 8 bases. This CDR3 has 14 residues. With V trimmed by 5 bases and J by 6 bases, 9 bases remained unmatched. The V gene's germline CDR1 is SGHTA and CDR2 FQGNSA. The CDR3 DNA sequence: TGTGCCAGCAGCCTTTTAGCGGGAAGGACCGAGCAGTACTTC. This gives the protein CASSLLAGRTEQYF.

CDR3: CAWDGQGIGSTEAFF. Here the CDR3 DNA reads TGTGCCTGGGACGGACAGGGGATAGGGAGCACTGAAGCTTTCTTT. The genes are TRBV30 and TRBJ1-1; 9 bases are shared with TRBD1. This CDR3 has 15 residues. In germline, CDR1 is GTSNPN, CDR2 SVGIG (reference sequence). Germline trimming cut 5 bases from V and 4 bases from J; bases unmatched to any gene: 11.

The rearrangement joins TRBV5-4 to TRBJ2-2; 11 bases match TRBD2. The CDR3 loop spans 15 amino acids. V shed 2 bases, J shed 6 bases, and the junction held 3 bases outside the gene matches. Per the germline V gene, CDR1 is SGHNT and CDR2 is YYREEE (reference sequence). The CDR3 sequence is CASSFLAGGPGELFF. The CDR3 coding sequence is TGTGCCAGCAGCTTTCTAGCGGGGGGCCCCGGGGAGCTGTTTTTT.

This clone occurred once. The chain joins TRBV6-5 to TRBJ1-1; D is ambiguous. Germline loops: CDR1 MNHEY, CDR2 SVGAGI. Trimming left V 5 bases short and J 3 bases short, with 7 bases between. This CDR3 is built from 12 residues. The CDR3 protein is CASSEWDTEAFF. The DNA for the CDR3 is TGTGCCAGCAGTGAGTGGGACACTGAAGCTTTCTTT.

In the case of this clone: The identical CDR3 is also encoded by other nucleotide sequences in the sample. V is TRBV5-1 and J is TRBJ1-5; D perhaps matches TRBD1 (5 bases). The germline V gene has CDR1 SGHRS and CDR2 YFSETQ. The germline V and J ends were trimmed by 0 bases and 1 base, with 8 bases remaining between them. This CDR3 spans 15 amino acids. Written as DNA, the CDR3 is TGCGCCAGCAGCTTGGACGGGGGGAGCAATCAGCCCCAGCATTTT. The encoded protein is CASSLDGGSNQPQHF.

This chain connects TRBV7-3 to TRBJ2-1; no firm D call. V lost 5 bases and J 2 bases, leaving 19 bases between the germline ends. This CDR3 has 17 residues. Germline V gene lookup returns CDR1 SGHTA and CDR2 FQGTGA. The CDR3 bases are TGTGCCAGCAGCCCCGGAAGGAAGGGCCGCGCCTACAATGAGCAGTTCTTC. Residues: CASSPGRKGRAYNEQFF.

V and J are TRBV4-1 and TRBJ2-5; the match to TRBD2 covers 9 bases. The end of the DNA aligns better with TRBJ2-7, so the J call may be wrong. CDR3 size: 17 residues. Germline CDR1 MGHRA, CDR2 YSYEKL. CDR3 nucleotides: TGCGCCAGCAGCCAAGTACTACCGCGGGAGGGACGAGGCGAGCAGTACTTC. This encodes CASSQVLPREGRGEQYF.

This clone was counted between two and nine times. The V gene is TRBV19, the J gene TRBJ2-3; 10 nucleotides line up with TRBD1. CDR1 is LNHDA and CDR2 is SQIVND in the germline V gene (reference sequence). This CDR3 comprises 15 residues. Trimming cost V 5 bases and J 4 bases; bases outside gene matches: 6. As DNA, the CDR3 is TGTGCCAGTAGTCCCCGACAGGGGGCCGCAGATACGCAGTATTTT. It encodes CASSPRQGAADTQYF.

This chain connects TRBV4-2 to TRBJ2-3; the D gene is possibly TRBD2 (5 bases). CDR1 is LGHNA and CDR2 is YNFKEQ in the germline V gene. V shed 4 bases and J shed 0 bases, with 14 bases lying between them. The CDR3 loop spans 16 amino acids. CDR3 sequence: CASSPYRGGSTDTQYF. The CDR3 DNA reads as TGTGCCAGCAGCCCCTATAGAGGCGGGAGCACAGATACGCAGTATTTT.

The chain is built from TRBV10-3 and TRBJ2-7, with TRBD2 matching over 9 bases. Per germline, CDR1 ENHRY and CDR2 SYGVKD. Trimming took 10 bases from V and 3 from J; bases not matched to a gene: 10. CDR3 size: 14 residues. CDR3 bases: TGTGCCACAGGGGGTAGCGGGAGAGGCTACGAGCAGTACTTC. This encodes CATGGSGRGYEQYF.

This clone was observed a few times. The chain uses TRBV27 and TRBJ1-5; 8 nucleotides line up with TRBD1. Germline assignment: CDR1 MNHEY and CDR2 SMNVEV (reference sequence). CDR3 size: 15 residues. The V gene end was trimmed by 5 bases and the J gene end by 7 bases; junction bases not matched to a gene: 10. The CDR3 DNA sequence: TGTGCCAGCAGTCAAGGACAGGGTGGCCTACAGCCCCAGCATTTT. Translated, it gives CASSQGQGGLQPQHF.

In this sample, this clone turned up many times. The chain employs TRBV19 and TRBJ2-7; possible D gene TRBD1, 5 bases. CDR1 is LNHDA, CDR2 SQIVND, per germline (reference sequence). This CDR3 region has 13 residues. The germline V and J ends were trimmed by 4 bases and 6 bases, with 13 bases remaining between them. The CDR3: CASSRTGWAEQYF. CDR3 in DNA: TGTGCCAGTAGTAGAACAGGTTGGGCCGAGCAGTACTTC.

CDR3 coding DNA: TGTGCCAGCAGCCAAGATTGGGACCTAGTGTTCTTC. It encodes CASSQDWDLVFF. The rearrangement joins TRBV14 to TRBJ2-1; D possibly matches TRBD1 or TRBD2 (5 bases each). Trimming stripped 0 bases from V and 15 bases from J, with 12 bases between. The length of the CDR3 is 12 residues. Germline assignment: CDR1 SGHDN and CDR2 FVKESK.

The rearrangement joins TRBV5-1 to TRBJ2-3; 8 nucleotides match TRBD1. V was pared by 0 bases and J by 3 bases, with 6 bases of the junction left unmatched. This CDR3 contains 16 residues. Germline V lookup: CDR1 SGHRS, CDR2 YFSETQ. CDR3 sequence reads: CASSLAQGAITDTQYF. CDR3 in DNA: TGCGCCAGCAGCTTGGCCCAGGGGGCGATTACAGATACGCAGTATTTT.

This chain uses TRBV18 with TRBJ1-1; D is perhaps TRBD1 (5 bases). With 3 bases removed from V and 7 bases from J, the gap between germline ends came to 21 bases. The CDR3 runs 16 residues. CDR1 is KGHSH, CDR2 LQKENI, per germline. For the CDR3, the DNA is TGTGCCAGCTCACCTCCCGGCGTCGGGGCTGCCTTTGAAGCTTTCTTT. Its protein product is CASSPPGVGAAFEAFF.

The CDR3: CASSWGTDKNIQYF. CDR3 DNA sequence: TGCGCCAGCAGCTGGGGGACCGACAAAAACATTCAGTACTTC. The rearrangement uses TRBV5-1 and TRBJ2-4; D is perhaps TRBD1 or TRBD2 (5 bases each). CDR3 length: 14 residues. Germline V CDR1 and CDR2: SGHRS, YFSETQ. V shed 3 bases and J shed 3 bases, with 10 bases lying between them. The whole variable domain, remainder taken from reference TRBV5-1 and TRBJ2-4, is KAGVTQTPRYLIKTRGQQVTLSCSPISGHRSVSWYQQTPGQGLQFLFEYFSETQRNKGNFPGRFSGRQFSNSRSEMNVSTLELGDSALYLCASSWGTDKNIQYFGAGTRLSVL.

The V call is TRBV4-1, the J call TRBJ1-1; no definite D call. The germline V gene encodes CDR1 MGHRA and CDR2 YSYEKL. V lost 4 bases and J 10 bases, leaving 16 bases between the germline ends. CDR3 length: 13 amino acids. Here the CDR3 reads CASSLVDGPGAFF. CDR3 nucleotide sequence: TGCGCCAGCAGCCTTGTCGACGGCCCGGGAGCTTTCTTT.

The rearrangement joins TRBV27 to TRBJ2-7, with D unclear. Germline CDR1 reads MNHEY; CDR2 reads SMNVEV (reference sequence). Trimming took 4 bases from V and 0 from J, leaving 10 bases between them. The CDR3 extends over 14 amino acids. The CDR3: CASSYYPNSYEQYF. The CDR3 DNA follows: TGTGCCAGCAGTTACTACCCAAACTCCTACGAGCAGTACTTC.

The CDR3 DNA reads as TGTGCCAGCAGCCACAGGGAGGGAGATGGCTACACCTTC. Its translation is CASSHREGDGYTF. V and J are TRBV14 and TRBJ1-2, with D possibly being TRBD1 (5 bases). Germline CDR1 SGHDN, CDR2 FVKESK. Trimming cost V 3 bases and J 6 bases, with 11 bases left between them. The CDR3 has 13 residues.

V usage is TRBV7-3 and J usage is TRBJ2-7; TRBD2 might be the D (6 bases). V lost 5 bases, J lost 2 bases, and 13 bases lay in between. The CDR3 spans 14 residues. CDR1 SGHTA and CDR2 FQGTGA come from the germline V gene. The chain's CDR3 is CASSRGLQTYEQYF. The CDR3 coding sequence is TGTGCCAGCAGCCGGGGACTCCAAACCTACGAGCAGTACTTC.

The J gene is TRBJ2-5, the V gene TRBV25-1; 8 positions match TRBD2. The CDR3 consists of 13 residues. Germline CDR1 and CDR2: MGHDK and SYGVNS. With 3 bases clipped from V and 11 bases from J, the junction kept 8 bases outside the gene matches. The CDR3 DNA reads as TGTGCCAGCAGTGATCCTGGGACTAGGGAGCAGTACTTC. This sequence encodes CASSDPGTREQYF.

This chain connects TRBV5-1 to TRBJ2-3, with 7 bases matching TRBD2. V was pared by 1 base and J by 2 bases, with 4 bases of the junction left unmatched. The CDR3 covers 15 residues. CDR1 and CDR2 from the germline V gene are SGHRS and YFSETQ. Written as DNA, the CDR3 is TGCGCCAGCAGCTTGAATCTAGCGGTCACAGATACGCAGTATTTT. Protein product: CASSLNLAVTDTQYF.

This clone was recorded once. CDR3 DNA sequence: TGCAGCGTGACTAGCGGGCCAGAGACCCAGTACTTC. Residues: CSVTSGPETQYF. The chain carries TRBV29-1 and TRBJ2-5; 10 bases are a match to TRBD2. The ends lost 6 bases at V and 4 bases at J; junction bases unmatched: 2. CDR1 and CDR2 from the germline V gene are SQVTM and ANQGSEA. The CDR3 runs 12 residues.

The chain recombines TRBV5-8 with TRBJ2-1, with a possible D match to TRBD2 (5 bases). Germline V lookup: CDR1 SGHTS, CDR2 YDEGEE. This CDR3 is built from 16 residues. The ends were cut back, 1 base at V and 7 bases at J, with 18 bases in the middle. In DNA form, the CDR3 reads TGTGCCAGCAGCTTGATTGGGTTAGCGAGGAAGAATGAGCAGTTCTTC. This sequence encodes CASSLIGLARKNEQFF.

This clone was seen just once. The V gene is TRBV18, the J gene TRBJ2-7, with D possibly called TRBD1 or TRBD2 (5 bases each). V lost 0 bases to trimming and J lost 6 bases, with 15 bases between them. This CDR3 spans 15 amino acids. Per germline, CDR1 KGHSH and CDR2 LQKENI. CDR3 DNA sequence: TGTGCCAGCTCACCACCGAGGGAGTTGGGACGCGAGCAGTACTTC. It is translated as CASSPPRELGREQYF.

V gene TRBV5-1 combines with J gene TRBJ2-5, with 8 bases that match TRBD2. The V and J ends lost 4 bases and 5 bases, in that order; junction bases with no gene match: 16. Germline assignment: CDR1 SGHRS and CDR2 YFSETQ. This CDR3 has 17 amino acids. CDR3 region: CASSEVTSDQEEETQYF. The CDR3 DNA sequence: TGCGCCAGCAGCGAGGTGACTAGCGACCAAGAGGAGGAGACCCAGTACTTC.

The table lists this clone with a count of one. The rearrangement uses TRBV30 and TRBJ2-1, with D possibly matching TRBD2 (6 bases). The germline V gene has CDR1 GTSNPN and CDR2 SVGIG (reference sequence). CDR3 length equals 13 residues. Deletions cut 8 bases from V and 6 bases from J, with 17 bases between. The CDR3 nucleotides read TGTGCCCGAACACTAGCAACGGGCAATGAGCAGTTCTTC. Amino acid sequence: CARTLATGNEQFF.

This clone appeared once. This rearrangement joins TRBV19 to TRBJ2-1, with D hard to call. Germline V lookup: CDR1 LNHDA, CDR2 SQIVND (reference sequence). The CDR3 covers 17 residues. V was clipped by 0 bases and J by 1 base, with 13 bases between them. In DNA form, the CDR3 reads TGTGCCAGTAGTATAGATCTGGGTTTACCGTCCTACAATGAGCAGTTCTTC. It codes for CASSIDLGLPSYNEQFF.

The genes are TRBV6-7 and TRBJ1-3; D is unresolved. TRBV6-7 has ORF status, its function being uncertain. V was trimmed by 2 bases and J by 5 bases, leaving 13 bases between them. The CDR3 is 15 residues long. CDR3 nucleotides: TGTGCCAGCAGTTACCCGAATATTGGTCGAAACACCATATATTTT. It translates to CASSYPNIGRNTIYF.